These 14 T cell receptor beta chains originate from one sample sequenced in a study of T cell repertoires in cytomegalovirus infection. TCRdb passed the reads through MiXCR, listing each CDR3 protein once. The sample includes about 340,000 distinct CDR3 sequences, about 28% of them seen just once. These receptors have no identified antigens. The sample was cultured PBMCs, taken from culture after CMV antigen stimulation. The receptor source for this set is a human donor in good health (CMV status not recorded). Some clones in this sample may be carry-over from other donors' samples.

This clonotype was counted between two and nine times. This rearrangement joins TRBV7-2 to TRBJ2-7, with 9 bases matching TRBD2. The length of the CDR3 is 17 residues. Losses at the gene ends were 1 base for V and 3 bases for J; bases not matched to a gene: 10. The germline V gene has CDR1 SGHTA and CDR2 FQGNSA. CDR3 DNA: TGTGCCAGCAGCTTAGAAGGAGCGGGAGGCCTAATCTACGAGCAGTACTTC. It specifies CASSLEGAGGLIYEQYF.

The V gene is TRBV27, the J gene TRBJ1-5, with D unresolved. CDR1 MNHEY and CDR2 SMNVEV come from the germline V gene (reference sequence). The V end was cut by 5 bases, the J end by 4 bases, with 9 bases between. This CDR3 is 13 amino acids long. The CDR3 nucleotides are TGTGCCAGCAGTGGTAGGTTGAATCAGCCCCAGCATTTT. Amino acids: CASSGRLNQPQHF.

This chain links TRBV25-1 with TRBJ1-2; possible D gene TRBD1, 5 bases. The CDR3 spans 13 residues. Germline-derived CDR1 and CDR2 are MGHDK and SYGVNS. V was pared by 1 base and J by 8 bases, with 11 bases between. CDR3 DNA sequence: TGTGCCAGCAGTGAATTAGTGGGGCACGGCTACACCTTC. Amino acid sequence: CASSELVGHGYTF.

This clonotype was counted between two and nine times. The genes are TRBV12-5 and TRBJ1-5; D is perhaps TRBD1 (6 bases). The germline V gene has CDR1 LGHNT and CDR2 FRNRAP. The CDR3 is made up of 16 amino acids. The germline V and J ends were trimmed by 7 bases and 0 bases, with 16 bases remaining between them. The CDR3: CASARDIPFSNQPQHF. The CDR3 region has the DNA TGTGCTAGTGCCAGGGACATCCCTTTTAGCAATCAGCCCCAGCATTTT.

The rearrangement joins TRBV6-8 to TRBJ2-1, with D tentatively TRBD1 (6 bases). Germline lookup yields CDR1 MNHGY and CDR2 SAAAGT. This CDR3 contains 14 residues. V lost 10 bases and J 0 bases, leaving 13 bases between the germline ends. The CDR3 reads CATETGSSYNEQFF. In nucleotides, the CDR3 is TGTGCCACAGAGACAGGCAGCTCCTACAATGAGCAGTTCTTC.

About this clonotype itself: At one end the junction does not follow the germline gene, possibly because of a read error. The J gene is TRBJ2-3, the V gene TRBV20-1, with TRBD2 matching 9 bases. Germline V gene data show CDR1 as DFQATT and CDR2 as SNEGSKA (reference sequence). The CDR3 runs to 15 residues. CDR3 nucleotide sequence: TGCAGTGCCAGAGAATGGACTAGCGGCACAGATACGCAGTATTTT. Encoded protein: CSAREWTSGTDTQYF.

The chain couples TRBV4-1 to TRBJ1-5; TRBD1 is a possible D gene (5 bases). V was clipped by 1 base and J by 5 bases, with 12 bases between them. Germline V CDR1 and CDR2: MGHRA, YSYEKL. This CDR3 has 15 amino acids. In DNA, the CDR3 is TGCGCCAGCAGCCAAGTGGTGCAGGGCGATCAGCCCCAGCATTTT. Its translation: CASSQVVQGDQPQHF.

As DNA, the CDR3 is TGTGCCAGCTCACCCTCGGACTATACGGGAGCCGAGCAGTACTTC. As protein: CASSPSDYTGAEQYF. This chain connects TRBV18 to TRBJ2-7, with D perhaps TRBD2 (6 bases). The length of the CDR3 is 15 residues. Germline values: CDR1 KGHSH, CDR2 LQKENI. Trimming removed 3 bases from V and 6 bases from J, with 18 bases in between.

V gene TRBV10-3 combines with J gene TRBJ2-3, with unresolved D. The germline V and J ends were trimmed by 6 bases and 3 bases, with 16 bases remaining between them. This CDR3 comprises 15 residues. Germline assignment: CDR1 ENHRY and CDR2 SYGVKD. The CDR3 sequence: CAISFDDGRTDTQYF. The DNA for the CDR3 is TGTGCCATCAGCTTCGATGACGGCAGAACAGATACGCAGTATTTT.

This clonotype was seen a handful of times. This chain connects TRBV5-1 to TRBJ2-3; no firm D call. Trimming took 1 base from V and 1 from J, leaving 7 bases between them. The CDR3 is made up of 14 amino acids. The V gene's germline CDR1 is SGHRS and CDR2 YFSETQ. The CDR3 region is CASSLFQGTDTQYF. The CDR3 coding sequence is TGCGCCAGCAGCTTGTTTCAGGGCACAGATACGCAGTATTTT.

The DNA for the CDR3 is TGTGCCAGCAGCTTAGGCTTTAGGAATGAGCAGTTCTTC. Translation gives CASSLGFRNEQFF. The chain couples TRBV11-1 to TRBJ2-1; D is uncertain. In germline, CDR1 is SGHAT, CDR2 FQDESV (reference sequence). V was cut by 1 base and J by 7 bases, with 8 bases left in between. The CDR3 has 13 amino acids.

In its sample, this clonotype was seen many times. The chain carries TRBV7-2 and TRBJ2-1, with 7 bases lining up with TRBD2. The CDR3 consists of 15 residues. Losses at the gene ends were 2 bases for V and 3 bases for J; bases not matched to a gene: 4. Germline CDR1 and CDR2: SGHTA and FQGNSA. Here the CDR3 DNA reads TGTGCCAGCAGCTTACTGGGGGACTACTACAATGAGCAGTTCTTC. Protein sequence: CASSLLGDYYNEQFF.

There are a few counts of this clonotype. The J gene is TRBJ2-1, the V gene TRBV23-1; D unclear. TRBV23-1 is placed among ORFs of uncertain function. The length of the CDR3 is 20 residues. The V gene lost 2 bases and the J gene lost 0 bases, with 23 bases spanning the gap. CDR3 protein: CASSQPFGSGNYSSYNEQFF. DNA for the CDR3: TGCGCCAGCAGTCAACCCTTTGGGTCCGGCAATTACAGCTCCTACAATGAGCAGTTCTTC.

This clonotype has only a few counts. V usage is TRBV7-6 and J usage is TRBJ2-7; 9 bases are a match to TRBD1. There are 17 residues in the CDR3. Unmatched junction bases numbered 11, after V lost 2 bases and J lost 3 bases. CDR1 is SGHVS, CDR2 FNYEAQ, per germline. CDR3 nucleotide sequence: TGTGCCAGCAGCTTACTTTCGGGACAGGGAGGGTACTACGAGCAGTACTTC. Protein sequence: CASSLLSGQGGYYEQYF.